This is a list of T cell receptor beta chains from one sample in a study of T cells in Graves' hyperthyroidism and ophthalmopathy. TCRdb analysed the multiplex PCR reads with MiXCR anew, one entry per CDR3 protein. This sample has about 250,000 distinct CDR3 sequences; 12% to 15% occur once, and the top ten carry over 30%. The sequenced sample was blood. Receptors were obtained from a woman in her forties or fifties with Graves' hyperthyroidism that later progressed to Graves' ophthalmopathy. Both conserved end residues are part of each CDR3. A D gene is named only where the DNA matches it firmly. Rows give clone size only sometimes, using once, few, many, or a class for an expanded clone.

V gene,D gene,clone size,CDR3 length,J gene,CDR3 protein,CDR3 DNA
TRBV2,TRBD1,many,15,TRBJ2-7,CASREGTATTYEQYF,TGTGCCAGCAGGGAAGGGACAGCCACCACCTACGAGCAGTACTTC
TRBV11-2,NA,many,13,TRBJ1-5,CASSRGGDQPQHF,TGTGCCAGCAGCCGGGGGGGGGATCAGCCCCAGCATTTT
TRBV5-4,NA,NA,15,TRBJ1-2,CASSLVGQTSQSYTF,TGTGCCAGCAGCTTGGTAGGGCAGACGAGTCAAAGCTACACCTTC
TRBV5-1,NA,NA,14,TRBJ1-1,CASSSLGGGTEAFF,TGCGCCAGCAGCTCCCTCGGGGGAGGGACTGAAGCTTTCTTT
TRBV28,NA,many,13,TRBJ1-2,CATISGGEGGYTF,TGTGCCACCATATCGGGGGGCGAAGGTGGCTACACCTTC
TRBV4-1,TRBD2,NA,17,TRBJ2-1,CASSPHETSARWDEQFF,TGCGCCAGCAGCCCACACGAGACTAGCGCCCGATGGGATGAGCAGTTCTTC
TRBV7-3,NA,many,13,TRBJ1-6,CASSLSLNSPLHF,TGTGCCAGCAGCTTATCCCTCAATTCACCCCTCCACTTT
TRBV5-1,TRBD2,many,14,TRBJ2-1,CASSGTSGINEQFF,TGCGCCAGCAGCGGGACTAGCGGGATCAATGAGCAGTTCTTC
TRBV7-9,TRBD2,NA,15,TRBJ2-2,CASSPPGLANGELFF,TGTGCCAGCAGCCCACCGGGACTAGCTAACGGGGAGCTGTTTTTT
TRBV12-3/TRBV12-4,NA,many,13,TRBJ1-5,CASSGVGNQPQHF,TGTGCCAGCAGTGGAGTGGGCAATCAGCCCCAGCATTTT
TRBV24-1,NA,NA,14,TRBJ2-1,CATMAGTAYSEQFF,TGTGCCACCATGGCGGGGACAGCCTACAGTGAGCAGTTCTTC
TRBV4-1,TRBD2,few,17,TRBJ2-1,CASSRVPGTSLYNEQFF,TGCGCCAGCAGCCGAGTCCCAGGGACTAGCCTCTACAATGAGCAGTTCTTC
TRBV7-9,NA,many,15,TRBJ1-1,CASSTGEGWNTEAFF,TGTGCCAGCAGCACAGGCGAGGGATGGAACACTGAAGCTTTCTTT
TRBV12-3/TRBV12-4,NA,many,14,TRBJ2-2,CASSLGWGAGELFF,TGTGCCAGCAGTTTAGGGTGGGGGGCCGGGGAGCTGTTTTTT
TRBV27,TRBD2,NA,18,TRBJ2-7,CASSFSAPSGGDTYEQYF,TGTGCCAGCAGTTTTTCTGCTCCTAGCGGGGGGGATACCTACGAGCAGTACTTC
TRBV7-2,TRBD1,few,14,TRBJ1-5,CASSFYRGPWPQHF,TGTGCCAGCAGCTTTTACAGGGGACCCTGGCCCCAGCATTTT
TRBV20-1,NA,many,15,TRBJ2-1,CSARSGSWRQDEQFF,TGCAGTGCTAGGTCGGGTAGCTGGAGGCAGGATGAGCAGTTCTTC
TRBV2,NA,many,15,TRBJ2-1,CASRPLESSYNEQFF,TGTGCCAGCAGGCCTTTAGAGAGCTCCTACAATGAGCAGTTCTTC
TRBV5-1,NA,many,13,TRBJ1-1,CASSSGDNTEAFF,TGCGCCAGCAGCTCAGGGGATAACACTGAAGCTTTCTTT
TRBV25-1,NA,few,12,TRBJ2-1,CAVPSGRDEQFF,TGTGCCGTCCCCTCGGGCCGGGATGAGCAGTTCTTC
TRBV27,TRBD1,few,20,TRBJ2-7,CASSLWPPQGAQTNDYEQYF,TGTGCCAGCAGTTTATGGCCCCCACAGGGGGCGCAGACAAATGACTACGAGCAGTACTTC
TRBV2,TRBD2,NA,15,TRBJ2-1,CASSLGTSGKNEQFF,TGTGCCAGCAGCCTAGGGACTAGCGGGAAAAATGAGCAGTTCTTC
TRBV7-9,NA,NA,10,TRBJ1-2,CASSLEGYTF,TGTGCCAGCAGCTTAGAGGGCTACACCTTC
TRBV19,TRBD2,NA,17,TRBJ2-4,CASSDRLAGKGENIQYF,TGTGCCAGTAGTGACCGACTAGCGGGGAAGGGAGAGAACATTCAGTACTTC
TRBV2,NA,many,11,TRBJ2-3,CASKVLDTQYF,TGTGCCAGCAAGGTTTTAGATACGCAGTATTTT
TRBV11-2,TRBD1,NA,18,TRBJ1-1,CASSLFPGTGEGDTEAFF,TGTGCCAGCAGCTTATTCCCTGGGACAGGGGAAGGTGACACTGAAGCTTTCTTT
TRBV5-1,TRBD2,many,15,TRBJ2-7,CASSLDLAGGYEQYF,TGCGCCAGCAGCTTGGATCTAGCGGGAGGTTACGAGCAGTACTTC
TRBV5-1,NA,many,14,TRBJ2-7,CASSPAAADREQYF,TGCGCCAGCAGCCCCGCAGCGGCCGACCGCGAGCAGTACTTC
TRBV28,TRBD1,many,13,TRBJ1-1,CASIGTGNTEAFF,TGTGCCAGCATTGGGACAGGGAACACTGAAGCTTTCTTT
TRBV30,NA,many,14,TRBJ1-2,CAWMYLGTNYGYTF,TGTGCCTGGATGTATCTCGGGACCAACTATGGCTACACCTTC
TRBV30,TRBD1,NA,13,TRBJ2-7,CASRGGQAYKQYF,TGTGCCTCCCGAGGGGGACAGGCCTACAAGCAGTACTTC
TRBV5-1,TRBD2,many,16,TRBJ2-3,CASSRRVAGGTDTQYF,TGCGCCAGCAGCCGAAGGGTAGCGGGAGGGACAGATACGCAGTATTTT
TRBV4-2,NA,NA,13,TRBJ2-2,CASSQTRTGELFF,TGTGCCAGCAGCCAAACAAGAACCGGGGAGCTGTTTTTT
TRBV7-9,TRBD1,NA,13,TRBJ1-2,CASTGATNYGYTF,TGTGCCAGTACAGGGGCGACTAACTATGGCTACACCTTC
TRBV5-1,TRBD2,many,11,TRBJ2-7,CASQLANEQYF,TGCGCCAGCCAACTAGCGAACGAGCAGTACTTC
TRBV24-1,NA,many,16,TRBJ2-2,CATSDIGVENTGELFF,TGTGCCACCAGTGACATTGGTGTAGAGAACACCGGGGAGCTGTTTTTT
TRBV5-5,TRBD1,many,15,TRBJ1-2,CASSGGTGGNYGYTF,TGTGCCAGCAGCGGCGGAACAGGGGGCAACTATGGCTACACCTTC
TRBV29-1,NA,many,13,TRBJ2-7,CSVEGSLPYEQYF,TGCAGCGTTGAGGGTTCACTACCCTACGAGCAGTACTTC
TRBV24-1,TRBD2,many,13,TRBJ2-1,CATSAGGSSEQFF,TGTGCCACCAGTGCGGGGGGTTCGTCGGAGCAGTTCTTC
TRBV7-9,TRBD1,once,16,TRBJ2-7,CASSLDLWNRGYEQYF,TGTGCCAGCAGCTTAGACCTATGGAACAGGGGGTACGAGCAGTACTTC
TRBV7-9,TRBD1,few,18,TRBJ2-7,CASSPKANRGASSYEQYF,TGTGCCAGCAGCCCGAAAGCAAACAGGGGCGCCAGCTCCTACGAGCAGTACTTC
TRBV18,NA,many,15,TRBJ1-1,CASSPGFGTYTEAFF,TGTGCCAGCTCACCGGGTTTTGGGACATACACTGAAGCTTTCTTT
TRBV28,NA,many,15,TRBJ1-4,CASSKATGSREKLFF,TGTGCCAGCAGTAAAGCAACAGGGAGTCGTGAAAAACTGTTTTTT
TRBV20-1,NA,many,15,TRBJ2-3,CSARDLGRGADTQYF,TGCAGTGCTAGAGATCTCGGCAGGGGAGCAGATACGCAGTATTTT
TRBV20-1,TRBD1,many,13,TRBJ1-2,CSARDGTVYGYTF,TGCAGTGCTAGAGATGGGACAGTCTATGGCTACACCTTC
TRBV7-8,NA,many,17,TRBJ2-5,CASSQMTKRQTQETQYF,TGTGCCAGCAGCCAGATGACTAAACGACAGACTCAAGAGACCCAGTACTTC
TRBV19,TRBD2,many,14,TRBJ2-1,CASTRLAGRNEQFF,TGTGCCAGCACCCGACTAGCGGGAAGGAATGAGCAGTTCTTC
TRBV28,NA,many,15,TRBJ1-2,CASSPRGGMGYGYTF,TGTGCCAGCAGTCCCCGGGGGGGGATGGGCTATGGCTACACCTTC
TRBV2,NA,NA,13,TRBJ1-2,CASTAQLDGGYTF,TGTGCCAGCACTGCTCAATTGGACGGTGGCTACACCTTC
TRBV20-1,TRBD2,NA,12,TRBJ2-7,CSARRKAGEQYF,TGCAGTGCAAGGAGAAAAGCGGGAGAGCAGTACTTC
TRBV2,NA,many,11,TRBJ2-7,CASKISYEQYF,TGTGCCAGCAAAATTTCCTACGAGCAGTACTTC